This TCR beta chain was captured in a study of T cell changes during pregnancy in multiple sclerosis. Profiled with immunoSEQ multiplex PCR; TCRdb holds only in-frame clones, not every one. The top ten hold about 8.8% of the sample, which has approximately 48,000 clones, 75% to 95% seen once. Germline lookup yields CDR1 SGHNT and CDR2 YYREEE (reference sequence). Germline trimming cut 4 bases from V and 3 bases from J; bases unmatched to any gene: 4. This CDR3 is built from 14 residues. The sample in question was CD8+ T cells from peripheral blood mononuclear cells, obtained after pregnancy. This sequence joins TRBV5-4 and TRBJ2-3; TRBD1 aligns across 8 bases. This clonotype originated in a female donor with multiple sclerosis, enrolled in a pregnancy study. The CDR3 DNA sequence: TGTGCCAGCAGCGTTTGGGACAGGACAGATACGCAGTATTTT. Translating gives CASSVWDRTDTQYF.